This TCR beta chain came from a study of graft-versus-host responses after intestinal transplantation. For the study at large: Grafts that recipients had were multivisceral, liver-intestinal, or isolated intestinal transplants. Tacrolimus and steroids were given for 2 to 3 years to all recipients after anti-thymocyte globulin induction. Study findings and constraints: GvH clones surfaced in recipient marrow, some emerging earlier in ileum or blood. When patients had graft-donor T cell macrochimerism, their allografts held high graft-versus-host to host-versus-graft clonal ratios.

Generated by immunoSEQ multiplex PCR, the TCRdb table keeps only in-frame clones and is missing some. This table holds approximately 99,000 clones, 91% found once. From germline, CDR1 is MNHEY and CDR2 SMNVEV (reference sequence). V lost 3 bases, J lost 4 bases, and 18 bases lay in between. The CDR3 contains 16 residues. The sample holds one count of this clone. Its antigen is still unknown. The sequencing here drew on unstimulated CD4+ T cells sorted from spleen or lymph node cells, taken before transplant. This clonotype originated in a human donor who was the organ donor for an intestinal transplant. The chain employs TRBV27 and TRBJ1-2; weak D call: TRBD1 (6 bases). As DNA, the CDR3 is TGTGCCAGCAGTTTGGCCGGGACATTCGGCCCCTATGGCTACACCTTC. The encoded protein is CASSLAGTFGPYGYTF.